This is a list of T cell receptor beta chains from one sample in a study of blood T cells in healthy people across ages. TCRdb used MiXCR to reprocess the 5' RACE reads, holding one entry per CDR3 protein. The sample holds more than 450,000 distinct CDR3 sequences, approximately 26% seen once. These same records also appear under a second study, on T cells of mothers and their children.

Material: blood. The source is a boy under 10 years old in good health. The CDR3 runs from the conserved cysteine through the conserved F or W. Each record gives: V gene, CDR3 protein.

TRBV10-3	CAITGPAGSKETQYF
TRBV3-1	CASSQVRTGLTYEQYF
TRBV10-3	CAISESGRESDEQYF
TRBV4-1	CASSHPTSGSANIQYF
TRBV27	CASSRLRPPQETQYF
TRBV5-1	CASRWTRSWTQYF
TRBV24-1	CATSAPPGTGRTGELFF
TRBV6-4	CASSDWRGEDTEAFF
TRBV9	CASSSASGYQETQYF
TRBV9	CASSVENSGNTIYF
TRBV29-1	CSAMRGGDETQYF